What follows are 15 T cell receptor beta chains derived from one specimen sequenced in a study of T cells in Graves' hyperthyroidism and ophthalmopathy. TCR beta CDR3 regions were amplified from RNA. The TCR CDR3 first-round RT-PCR relied on the HTBI primer set. In TCRdb, the multiplex PCR reads were re-called with MiXCR into one record per CDR3 protein. The sample lists about 400,000 distinct CDR3 sequences, around 14% occurring once. What was sequenced was blood. These receptors came from a woman aged 25 to 39 with Graves' hyperthyroidism.

This clonotype has ten or more counts. This sequence joins TRBV2 and TRBJ2-7; D is uncertain. V gave up 7 bases and J gave up 2 bases, with 6 bases separating them. Looked up from germline, CDR1 is SNHLY and CDR2 is FYNNEI. The CDR3 has 11 residues. CDR3 region: CASKAAYEQYF. The CDR3 coding sequence is TGTGCCAGCAAGGCGGCCTACGAGCAGTACTTC.

This clonotype has at least ten counts. The rearrangement joins TRBV12-3 or TRBV12-4 to TRBJ1-5; the D is unclear. V was shortened by 2 bases and J by 3 bases, with 23 bases between the two germline ends. The CDR3 contains 19 residues. The CDR3 sequence: CASSLKLASEVANNQPQHF. The CDR3 DNA reads as TGTGCCAGCAGTTTAAAGCTCGCCTCGGAAGTAGCTAACAATCAGCCCCAGCATTTT.

This clonotype appeared many times. J is TRBJ1-1 and V is TRBV2; D not resolved. The CDR3 sequence is 14 residues long. V was cut by 3 bases and J by 0 bases, with 8 bases left in between. Germline loops: CDR1 SNHLY, CDR2 FYNNEI. In nucleotides, the CDR3 is TGTGCCAGCAGTGAGCAGGCCATGAACACTGAAGCTTTCTTT. Protein sequence: CASSEQAMNTEAFF.

This clonotype was seen more than once but under ten times. The V and J genes are TRBV5-5 and TRBJ1-1, with D possibly being TRBD1 (6 bases). CDR1 and CDR2 from the germline V gene are SGHKS and YYEKEE (reference sequence). This CDR3 has 14 residues. Trimming took 4 bases from V and 4 from J, leaving 14 bases between them. For the CDR3, the DNA is TGTGCCAGCAGCCCATGGGAGGACAGCACTGAAGCTTTCTTT. It is translated as CASSPWEDSTEAFF.

V is TRBV6-2 or TRBV6-3 and J is TRBJ2-7; weak D call: TRBD2 (7 bases). The CDR3 loop spans 13 amino acids. Per germline, CDR1 MNHEY and CDR2 SVGEGT. Deletions cut 6 bases from V and 5 bases from J, with 14 bases between. The CDR3 loop is CASREMRGHEQYF. Written as DNA, the CDR3 is TGTGCCAGCAGGGAGATGCGGGGGCACGAGCAGTACTTC.

This clonotype was observed many times. The gene calls are TRBV20-1 and TRBJ2-1, with 7 bases fitting TRBD2. Germline V CDR1 and CDR2: DFQATT, SNEGSKA (reference sequence). V trimming: 7 bases; J trimming: 3 bases; junction bases outside the gene matches: 6. This CDR3 spans 13 amino acids. This CDR3 is CSVSGLYYNEQFF. CDR3 sequence (DNA): TGCAGTGTCTCGGGACTATACTACAATGAGCAGTTCTTC.

This clonotype was observed a single time. V is TRBV12-3 or TRBV12-4 and J is TRBJ2-1, with 10 bases matching TRBD1. V dropped 5 bases and J dropped 7; count of bases not matched to a gene: 14. CDR3 length: 17 residues. The CDR3 here is CASSRIAGGQGINEQFF. The CDR3 DNA sequence: TGTGCCAGCAGTCGCATCGCCGGGGGACAGGGGATAAATGAGCAGTTCTTC.

This clonotype was counted ten times or more. The chain joins TRBV20-1 to TRBJ2-7, with 10 bases identical to TRBD2. The CDR3 length is 14 residues. Looked up from germline, CDR1 is DFQATT and CDR2 is SNEGSKA (reference sequence). The V segment lost 4 bases and the J segment 2 bases; nucleotides outside the gene matches: 5. The CDR3 loop reads CSATPSGRPYEQYF. CDR3 DNA sequence: TGCAGTGCTACCCCTAGCGGGAGACCCTACGAGCAGTACTTC.

The rearrangement links TRBV10-3 to TRBJ2-5, with 12 bases fitting TRBD1. After removal of 3 bases from V and 5 bases from J, the junction contained 19 bases not matched to a gene. Germline CDR1 and CDR2: ENHRY and SYGVKD. CDR3 size: 20 residues. CDR3 in DNA: TGTGCCATCAGTGACCAATCAACTGGAGGGGGACAGGGGGCTGGTGAGACCCAGTACTTC. The encoded protein is CAISDQSTGGGQGAGETQYF.

The J gene is TRBJ1-6, the V gene TRBV3-1; maybe TRBD1 (5 bases). The CDR3 contains 14 residues. V was cut by 2 bases and J by 10 bases, with 12 bases left in between. Germline-derived CDR1 and CDR2 are LGHDT and YNNKEL (reference sequence). The CDR3 here is CASSQLVGDSPLHF. The CDR3 region has the DNA TGTGCCAGCAGCCAATTGGTGGGGGACTCACCCCTCCACTTT.

J is TRBJ2-4 and V is TRBV20-1, with D possibly TRBD2 on 5 matching bases. The V and J ends lost 6 bases and 0 bases respectively, with 21 bases between them. Germline V CDR1 and CDR2: DFQATT, SNEGSKA (reference sequence). The CDR3 is made up of 17 amino acids. In DNA, the CDR3 is TGCAGTGCAACCCGAAGGACTTCGCCCCTAGCCAAAAACATTCAGTACTTC. Translation: CSATRRTSPLAKNIQYF.

This clonotype has ten or more counts. This chain uses TRBV20-1 with TRBJ2-5, with 10 bases that match TRBD2. J lost 4 bases, V lost 4 bases, and 3 bases had no gene match. Germline CDR1 DFQATT, CDR2 SNEGSKA (reference sequence). The CDR3 contains 13 residues. As DNA, the CDR3 is TGCAGTGCTATAGTAGCGGGAGGAGAGACCCAGTACTTC. It encodes CSAIVAGGETQYF.

This chain joins TRBV9 and TRBJ1-6; D is unresolved. CDR1 is SGDLS, CDR2 YYNGEE, per germline. V was shortened by 0 bases and J by 0 bases, with 7 bases between the two germline ends. The CDR3 runs to 16 residues. The CDR3 DNA is TGTGCCAGCAGCGTAGATGAGGGCTCCTATAATTCACCCCTCCACTTT. It encodes CASSVDEGSYNSPLHF.

Ten or more counts support this clonotype. This chain joins TRBV20-1 and TRBJ2-3, with TRBD2 identical over 12 bases. CDR3 length equals 19 residues. With V trimmed by 1 base and J by 13 bases, 24 bases remained unmatched. Germline V CDR1 and CDR2: DFQATT, SNEGSKA (reference sequence). The CDR3 coding sequence is TGCAGTGCTAGAGCCCCGTCGGATCCAGACCCTCGACTAGCGGGAGATAAGTATTTT. This codes for CSARAPSDPDPRLAGDKYF.

With regard to this clonotype: One end of the junction does not line up with germline, which may come from a read error. The CDR3 protein is CVSSLDHEGWVTDTQYF. The CDR3 DNA sequence: TGTGTCAGCAGCTTAGATCATGAGGGGTGGGTCACAGATACGCAGTATTTT. The V call is TRBV11-2, the J call TRBJ2-3; D possibly matches TRBD1 or TRBD2 (5 bases each). Germline CDR1 reads SGHAT; CDR2 reads FQNNGV. This CDR3 is 17 amino acids long.